The 23 T cell receptor beta chains below were found in one sample sequenced in a study of shared clonotypes between healthy human individuals. TCRdb's table, derived via immunoSEQ multiplex PCR, lists solely in-frame clones and lacks some. The sample contains 2 million to 2.5 million clones, roughly 95% of which appear only once. What was sequenced was naive CD4+ T cells sorted from blood. Stated subset: CD45RA+ positively selected. The origin of the receptors is a man aged 18-30 years in good health.

The chain combines TRBV6-5 with TRBJ1-2; tentative D call: TRBD1 (6 bases). The CDR3 is 14 residues long. Trimming left V 6 bases short and J 4 bases short, with 15 bases between. Germline CDR1 MNHEY, CDR2 SVGAGI. CDR3: CASRRRQAVYGYTF. CDR3 DNA: TGTGCCAGCAGGCGGAGACAGGCGGTCTATGGCTACACCTTC.

Notes on this clone: Other DNA variants within this sample encode the same CDR3. CDR3 DNA sequence: TGCGCCAGCAGCCAAGAAGAAAGCTCCTACAATGAGCAGTTCTTC. Protein product: CASSQEESSYNEQFF. This chain connects TRBV4-1 to TRBJ2-1; D is undetermined. V dropped 0 bases and J dropped 0 bases, with 6 bases sitting between them. CDR3 length equals 15 residues. Per germline, CDR1 MGHRA and CDR2 YSYEKL.

Of note for this clone: The same CDR3 is also encoded by other DNA sequences in this sample. CDR3 residues: CASSYSTGTEAFF. CDR3 sequence (DNA): TGTGCCAGCAGTTACTCGACGGGCACTGAAGCTTTCTTT. The gene calls are TRBV6-5 and TRBJ1-1; D unclear. Germline CDR1 is MNHEY and CDR2 is SVGAGI. Trimming pared 0 bases from V and 4 bases from J, leaving 6 bases between. The length of the CDR3 is 13 residues.

The rearrangement joins TRBV7-2 to TRBJ1-4; maybe TRBD1 (6 bases). The V end was cut by 8 bases, the J end by 7 bases, with 20 bases between. The CDR3 length is 15 residues. The V gene's germline CDR1 is SGHTA and CDR2 FQGNSA. DNA of the CDR3: TGTGCCAGCGGGGGGGACACCGACACTGGTGAAAAACTGTTTTTT. Amino acids: CASGGDTDTGEKLFF.

The rearrangement uses TRBV30 and TRBJ2-1; D may be TRBD1 or TRBD2 (6 bases each). From germline, CDR1 is GTSNPN and CDR2 SVGIG (reference sequence). Trimming stripped 3 bases from V and 4 bases from J, with 13 bases between. This CDR3 is built from 14 residues. The CDR3 loop reads CAWRGGRTYNEQFF. CDR3 DNA sequence: TGTGCCTGGAGGGGGGGCCGGACTTACAATGAGCAGTTCTTC. The complete variable domain, with remaining parts taken from reference TRBV30 and TRBJ2-1, reads SQTIHQWPATLVQPVGSPLSLECTVEGTSNPNLYWYRQAAGRGLQLLFYSVGIGQISSEVPQNLSASRPQDRQFILSSKKLLLSDSGFYLCAWRGGRTYNEQFFGPGTRLTVL.

To note about this clone: Other DNA sequences in this sample translate to the same CDR3. The rearrangement joins TRBV7-2 to TRBJ2-1, with D possibly matching TRBD2 (5 bases). The CDR3 contains 16 residues. CDR1 is SGHTA, CDR2 FQGNSA, per germline. Trimming pared 0 bases from V and 1 base from J, leaving 10 bases between. The CDR3 region is CASSLAGRLSYNEQFF. The DNA for the CDR3 is TGTGCCAGCAGCTTAGCGGGGAGACTATCCTACAATGAGCAGTTCTTC.

This clone was seen just once. The chain joins TRBV2 to TRBJ2-3, with TRBD2 matching 10 bases. The CDR3 loop spans 17 amino acids. CDR1 is SNHLY and CDR2 is FYNNEI in the germline V gene. V gave up 8 bases and J gave up 2 bases; unmatched junction bases: 13. This CDR3 reads CASGLRAGGSSTDTQYF. In nucleotides, the CDR3 is TGTGCCAGCGGCCTTCGAGCGGGGGGGAGTTCCACAGATACGCAGTATTTT.

The chain recombines TRBV5-4 with TRBJ1-2, with D unresolved. This CDR3 is built from 13 residues. The germline V and J ends were trimmed by 5 bases and 3 bases, with 11 bases remaining between them. The V gene's germline CDR1 is SGHNT and CDR2 YYREEE (reference sequence). The CDR3 nucleotides read TGTGCCAGCAGTCGGGCGGTCGACTATGGCTACACCTTC. It translates to CASSRAVDYGYTF.

The rearrangement joins TRBV11-1 to TRBJ2-3; D unclear. Germline CDR1 reads SGHAT; CDR2 reads FQDESV (reference sequence). Trimming pared 7 bases from V and 6 bases from J, leaving 20 bases between. The CDR3 is 15 amino acids. CDR3 bases: TGTGCCAGCACCTTTCATCTCCCCGGTGGGGATACGCAGTATTTT. Its protein product is CASTFHLPGGDTQYF.

The chain combines TRBV9 with TRBJ1-5, with D possibly matching TRBD1 (6 bases). Trimming took off 4 bases at V and 9 bases at J, with 11 bases between the two ends. The CDR3 loop spans 12 amino acids. Germline V gene data show CDR1 as SGDLS and CDR2 as YYNGEE. CDR3 amino acids: CASSQLTGPQHF. As DNA, the CDR3 is TGTGCCAGCAGCCAGTTGACAGGGCCCCAGCATTTT.

The J gene is TRBJ1-2, the V gene TRBV28; D is undetermined. CDR1 is MDHEN, CDR2 SYDVKM, per germline. The CDR3 is 15 residues long. V was trimmed by 5 bases and J by 4 bases, leaving 17 bases between them. The CDR3 bases are TGTGCCAGCAGTGGGGTCCCTCGCAGCCTCTATGGCTACACCTTC. Translating it yields CASSGVPRSLYGYTF.

Details on this clone: The sample carries other DNA sequences with the same CDR3. This sequence joins TRBV5-1 and TRBJ2-2; D ambiguous. Trimming removed 2 bases at V and 1 base at J, with 9 bases between. The CDR3 length is 15 residues. Germline V gene data show CDR1 as SGHRS and CDR2 as YFSETQ. CDR3 amino acids: CASSFRTQNTGELFF. DNA of the CDR3: TGCGCCAGCAGCTTTCGGACCCAGAACACCGGGGAGCTGTTTTTT.

The rearrangement uses TRBV7-3 and TRBJ2-7; D possibly matches TRBD1 or TRBD2 (6 bases each). V was cut by 5 bases and J by 2 bases, with 13 bases left in between. CDR1 is SGHTA and CDR2 is FQGTGA in the germline V gene. This CDR3 has 14 amino acids. The DNA for the CDR3 is TGTGCCAGCAGCCGAGGGGGGACTGCCTACGAGCAGTACTTC. This encodes CASSRGGTAYEQYF.

About this clone: Other DNA variants within this sample encode the same CDR3. This chain links TRBV5-1 with TRBJ2-5, with D perhaps matching TRBD2 (7 bases). The CDR3 covers 12 residues. In germline, CDR1 is SGHRS, CDR2 YFSETQ. V shed 3 bases and J shed 5 bases, with 8 bases lying between them. CDR3 coding DNA: TGCGCCAGCAGCTGGGGGGGCGAGACCCAGTACTTC. Amino acid sequence: CASSWGGETQYF.

The chain carries TRBV11-2 and TRBJ2-2; TRBD2 agrees at 7 bases. With V trimmed by 6 bases and J by 4 bases, 11 bases remained unmatched. The V gene's germline CDR1 is SGHAT and CDR2 FQNNGV. The CDR3 has 16 amino acids. The CDR3 is CASRPGWREFTGELFF. The CDR3 DNA follows: TGTGCCAGCAGGCCTGGATGGCGGGAGTTCACCGGGGAGCTGTTTTTT.

V usage is TRBV27 and J usage is TRBJ2-5; 12 bases line up with TRBD2. The V segment lost 6 bases and the J segment 2 bases; nucleotides outside the gene matches: 4. The CDR3 totals 15 residues. The germline V gene encodes CDR1 MNHEY and CDR2 SMNVEV (reference sequence). CDR3: CASRTSGGSQETQYF. The CDR3 bases are TGTGCCAGCAGGACTAGCGGGGGTTCACAAGAGACCCAGTACTTC.

The rearrangement joins TRBV5-1 to TRBJ2-7; D possibly corresponds to TRBD1 (6 bases). Germline-derived CDR1 and CDR2 are SGHRS and YFSETQ. V lost 2 bases to trimming and J lost 5 bases, with 11 bases between them. CDR3 length: 13 residues. This CDR3 reads CASSFWQGNEQYF. DNA for the CDR3: TGCGCCAGCAGCTTTTGGCAGGGGAACGAGCAGTACTTC.

The chain combines TRBV7-2 with TRBJ2-7; 12 bases line up with TRBD2. Germline CDR1 reads SGHTA; CDR2 reads FQGNSA. The J segment lost 2 bases and the V segment lost 0 bases, leaving 2 bases of the junction unmatched. This CDR3 region has 16 residues. CDR3 nucleotides: TGTGCCAGCAGCTTAGCCGGACTAGCGGGGCCCTACGAGCAGTACTTC. As protein: CASSLAGLAGPYEQYF. The full variable domain, with the rest looked up from reference TRBV7-2 and TRBJ2-7, is GAGVSQSPSNKVTEKGKDVELRCDPISGHTALYWYRQSLGQGLEFLIYFQGNSAPDKSGLPSDRFSAERTGGSVSTLTIQRTQQEDSAVYLCASSLAGLAGPYEQYFGPGTRLTVT.

The chain joins TRBV6-4 to TRBJ2-3, with a weak D call TRBD1 (5 bases). Germline V gives CDR1 MRHNA, CDR2 SNTAGT. This CDR3 contains 14 residues. The ends were cut back, 4 bases at V and 2 bases at J, with 10 bases in the middle. The CDR3 region is CASSVGGATDTQYF. The CDR3 DNA follows: TGTGCCAGCAGTGTTGGTGGGGCCACAGATACGCAGTATTTT.

The rearrangement uses TRBV7-8 and TRBJ2-1; D gene unclear. Germline V gene data show CDR1 as SGHVS and CDR2 as FQNEAQ. The CDR3 totals 14 residues. Trimming took off 5 bases at V and 2 bases at J, with 10 bases between the two ends. The CDR3 DNA reads as TGTGCCAGCAGCGTGGGGTCCGCCTACAATGAGCAGTTCTTC. As protein: CASSVGSAYNEQFF.

This clone was seen a handful of times. The chain is built from TRBV11-3 and TRBJ1-6; D uncertain. Germline lookup yields CDR1 SGHNT and CDR2 YENEEA. This CDR3 has 14 residues. V was clipped by 1 base and J by 9 bases, with 10 bases between them. The CDR3 sequence: CASSLGGIGSPLHF. The CDR3 coding sequence is TGTGCCAGCAGCTTAGGTGGAATTGGTTCACCCCTCCACTTT.

J is TRBJ2-7 and V is TRBV5-1, with D tentatively TRBD2 (6 bases). Trimming shortened V by 3 bases and J by 2 bases, and 18 bases separated the two germline ends. Looked up from germline, CDR1 is SGHRS and CDR2 is YFSETQ. The CDR3 length is 16 residues. The DNA of the CDR3 is TGCGCCAGCAGCTCCCGTATGACTAGTAGCACCTACGAGCAGTACTTC. It codes for CASSSRMTSSTYEQYF. Drawing the rest from reference TRBV5-1 and TRBJ2-7, the complete variable domain is KAGVTQTPRYLIKTRGQQVTLSCSPISGHRSVSWYQQTPGQGLQFLFEYFSETQRNKGNFPGRFSGRQFSNSRSEMNVSTLELGDSALYLCASSSRMTSSTYEQYFGPGTRLTVT.

The chain uses TRBV12-5 and TRBJ1-6, with D possibly TRBD1 on 6 matching bases. CDR1 is LGHNT and CDR2 is FRNRAP in the germline V gene. Trimming took off 4 bases at V and 12 bases at J, with 19 bases between the two ends. The CDR3 totals 15 residues. CDR3 protein: CASGSRGPRKGPLHF. CDR3 DNA sequence: TGTGCTAGTGGTTCCAGGGGCCCGCGGAAGGGACCCCTCCACTTT.